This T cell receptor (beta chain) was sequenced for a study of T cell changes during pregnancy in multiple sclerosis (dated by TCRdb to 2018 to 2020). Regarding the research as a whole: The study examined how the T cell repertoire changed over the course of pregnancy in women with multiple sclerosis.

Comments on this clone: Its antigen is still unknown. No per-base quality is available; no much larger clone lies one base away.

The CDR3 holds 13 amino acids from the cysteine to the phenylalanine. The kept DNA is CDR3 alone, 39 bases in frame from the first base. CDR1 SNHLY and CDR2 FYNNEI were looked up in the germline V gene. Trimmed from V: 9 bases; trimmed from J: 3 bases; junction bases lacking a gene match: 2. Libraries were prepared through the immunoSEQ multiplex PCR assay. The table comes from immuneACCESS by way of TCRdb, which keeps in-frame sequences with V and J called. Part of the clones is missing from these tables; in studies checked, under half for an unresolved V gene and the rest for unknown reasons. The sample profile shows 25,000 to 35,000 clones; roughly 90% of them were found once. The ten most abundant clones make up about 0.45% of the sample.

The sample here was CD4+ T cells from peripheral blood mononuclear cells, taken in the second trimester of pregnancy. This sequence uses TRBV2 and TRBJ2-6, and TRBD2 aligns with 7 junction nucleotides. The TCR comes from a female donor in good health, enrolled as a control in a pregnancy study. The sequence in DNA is TGTGCCAGGGGGGGGAGTGGGGCCAACGTCCTGACTTTC. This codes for CARGGSGANVLTF.